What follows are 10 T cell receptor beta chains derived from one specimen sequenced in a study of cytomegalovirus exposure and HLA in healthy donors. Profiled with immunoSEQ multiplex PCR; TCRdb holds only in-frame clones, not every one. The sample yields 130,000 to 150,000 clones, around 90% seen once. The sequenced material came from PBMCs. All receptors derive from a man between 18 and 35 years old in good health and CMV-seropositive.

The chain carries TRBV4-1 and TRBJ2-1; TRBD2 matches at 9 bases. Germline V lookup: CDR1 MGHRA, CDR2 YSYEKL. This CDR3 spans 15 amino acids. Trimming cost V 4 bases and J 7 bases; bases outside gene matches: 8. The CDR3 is CASSLTGTSTNEQFF. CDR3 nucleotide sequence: TGCGCCAGCAGCCTTACCGGGACTAGCACGAATGAGCAGTTCTTC.

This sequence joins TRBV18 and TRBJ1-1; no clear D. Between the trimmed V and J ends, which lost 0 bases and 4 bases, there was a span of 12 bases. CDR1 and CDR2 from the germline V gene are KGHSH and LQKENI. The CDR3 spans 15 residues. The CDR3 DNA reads TGTGCCAGCTCACCACCGCTCGGGGAGGCCACTGAAGCTTTCTTT. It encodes CASSPPLGEATEAFF.

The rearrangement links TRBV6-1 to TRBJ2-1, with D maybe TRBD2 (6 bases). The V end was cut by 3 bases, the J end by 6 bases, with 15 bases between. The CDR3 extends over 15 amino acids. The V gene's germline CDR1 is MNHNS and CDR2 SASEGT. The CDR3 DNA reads TGTGCCAGCAGTGACTCCTCCGGGGGAACCAATGAGCAGTTCTTC. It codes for CASSDSSGGTNEQFF.

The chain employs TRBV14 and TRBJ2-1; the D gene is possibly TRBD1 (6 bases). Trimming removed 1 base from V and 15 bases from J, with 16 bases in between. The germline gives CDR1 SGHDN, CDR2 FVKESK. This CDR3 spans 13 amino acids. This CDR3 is CASSQGGAGDPFF. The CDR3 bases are TGTGCCAGCAGCCAAGGAGGGGCAGGGGACCCGTTCTTC.

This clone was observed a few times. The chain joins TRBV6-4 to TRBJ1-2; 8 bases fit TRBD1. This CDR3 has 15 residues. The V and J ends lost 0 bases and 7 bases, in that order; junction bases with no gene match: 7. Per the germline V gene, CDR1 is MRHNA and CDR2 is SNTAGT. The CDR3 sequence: CASSDSETGVGGYTF. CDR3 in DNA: TGTGCCAGCAGTGACTCAGAGACAGGGGTTGGTGGCTACACCTTC.

The CDR3 loop reads CASSGTGKSVYGYTF. The CDR3 DNA sequence: TGTGCCAGCAGCGGGACAGGGAAAAGTGTCTATGGCTACACCTTC. V and J are TRBV9 and TRBJ1-2; TRBD1 aligns across 8 bases. J was trimmed by 4 bases and V by 3 bases; bases with no gene match: 8. The germline CDR1 and CDR2 sequences are SGDLS and YYNGEE. The CDR3 is 15 amino acids.

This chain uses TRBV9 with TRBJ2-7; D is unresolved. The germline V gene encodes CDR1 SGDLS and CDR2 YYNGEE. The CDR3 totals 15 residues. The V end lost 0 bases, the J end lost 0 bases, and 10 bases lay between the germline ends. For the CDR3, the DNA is TGTGCCAGCAGCGTAGGTATAGAAACCTCCTACGAGCAGTACTTC. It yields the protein CASSVGIETSYEQYF.

CDR3 DNA sequence: TGTGCCAGTGGGACAGTACCCCTGTCTGGAAACACCATATATTTT. It specifies CASGTVPLSGNTIYF. J is TRBJ1-3 and V is TRBV19; 7 nucleotides align to TRBD1. V was pared by 8 bases and J by 1 base, with 8 bases of the junction left unmatched. The length of the CDR3 is 15 residues. Germline V gene lookup returns CDR1 LNHDA and CDR2 SQIVND (reference sequence). The whole variable domain, remainder taken from reference TRBV19 and TRBJ1-3, is DGGITQSPKYLFRKEGQNVTLSCEQNLNHDAMYWYRQDPGQGLRLIYYSQIVNDFQKGDIAEGYSVSREKKESFPLTVTSAQKNPTAFYLCASGTVPLSGNTIYFGEGSWLTVV.

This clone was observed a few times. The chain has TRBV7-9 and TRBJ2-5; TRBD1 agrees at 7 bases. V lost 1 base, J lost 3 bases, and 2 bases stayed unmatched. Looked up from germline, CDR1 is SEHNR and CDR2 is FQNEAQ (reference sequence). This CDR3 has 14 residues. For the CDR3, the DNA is TGTGCCAGCAGCTTAGTTACAGGGGAAGAGACCCAGTACTTC. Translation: CASSLVTGEETQYF.

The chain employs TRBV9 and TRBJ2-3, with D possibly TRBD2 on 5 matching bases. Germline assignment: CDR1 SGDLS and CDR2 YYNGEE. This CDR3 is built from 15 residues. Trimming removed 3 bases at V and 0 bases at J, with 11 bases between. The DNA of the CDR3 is TGTGCCAGCAGCGCCTTACTAGGAAGCACAGATACGCAGTATTTT. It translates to CASSALLGSTDTQYF.